These 4 T cell receptor beta chains were sequenced from one sample in a study of neurological immune-mediated disorders. Time point here: longitudinal time-point 3. TCRdb independently ran MiXCR on the 5' RACE reads; one entry per CDR3 protein. The data show about 49,000 distinct CDR3 sequences, more than 7% seen once. What was sequenced was PBMCs. The receptors here all came from a woman in her thirties or forties in good health.

This clonotype was counted many times. The chain uses TRBV7-3 and TRBJ1-1, with TRBD1 as a possible D gene (5 bases). V was cut by 1 base and J by 8 bases, with 8 bases left in between. This CDR3 spans 12 amino acids. Germline CDR1 SGHTA, CDR2 FQGTGA. CDR3 protein: CASSLRGQEAFF. CDR3 in DNA: TGTGCCAGCAGCTTAAGGGGCCAGGAAGCTTTCTTT.

This clonotype has a count of ten or more. The V and J genes are TRBV7-2 and TRBJ1-3; the D is unclear. The CDR3 runs 16 residues. V dropped 3 bases and J dropped 2 bases, with 14 bases sitting between them. CDR1 and CDR2 from the germline V gene are SGHTA and FQGNSA. In DNA, the CDR3 is TGTGCCAGCAGCTTTATTCCCTCGCCTCCTGGAAACACCATATATTTT. Translation: CASSFIPSPPGNTIYF.

This clonotype was seen a few times. This sequence joins TRBV18 and TRBJ2-1; D is unresolved. Germline CDR1 KGHSH, CDR2 LQKENI. This CDR3 contains 14 residues. V lost 2 bases and J lost 5, with 10 bases in between. The CDR3 DNA reads TGTGCCAGCTCACCAACGGTCGGCAACAATGAGCAGTTCTTC. Protein sequence: CASSPTVGNNEQFF.

In its sample, this clonotype was seen many times. The gene calls are TRBV29-1 and TRBJ2-7; D is ambiguous. The germline gives CDR1 SQVTM, CDR2 ANQGSEA. Trimming removed 4 bases at V and 6 bases at J, with 16 bases between. This CDR3 is built from 13 residues. The CDR3 is CSVGSPQTGEQYF. The CDR3 DNA is TGCAGCGTTGGGTCGCCCCAGACGGGCGAGCAGTACTTC.